Each of the 24 T cell receptor beta chains below was sequenced from the same sample in a study of T cells after yellow fever vaccination. MiXCR was run by TCRdb on the 5' RACE reads, yielding one entry per CDR3 protein. This table holds a few hundred thousand distinct CDR3 sequences, roughly 7.2% found once. The starting material was CD4+ T cells sorted from PBMCs, obtained 15 days after the yellow fever booster vaccination. The source is a man younger than 40 who received the YFV17D yellow fever vaccine.

This CDR3 is CASGDYEQFF. CDR3 bases: TGTGCCAGCGGGGACTATGAGCAGTTCTTC. The chain links TRBV6-5 to TRBJ2-1, with D tentatively TRBD2 (6 bases). The V end was cut by 8 bases, the J end by 8 bases, with 7 bases between. Germline assignment: CDR1 MNHEY and CDR2 SVGAGI. CDR3 length equals 10 residues.

This clonotype came up a few times. The V and J genes are TRBV10-3 and TRBJ2-3; 9 bases fit TRBD1. V dropped 6 bases and J dropped 2; count of bases not matched to a gene: 9. Germline assignment: CDR1 ENHRY and CDR2 SYGVKD. The CDR3 totals 16 residues. CDR3 sequence reads: CAISPGQGMITDTQYF. DNA of the CDR3: TGTGCCATCAGCCCTGGACAGGGGATGATCACAGATACGCAGTATTTT.

This clonotype was seen many times. The rearrangement links TRBV5-1 to TRBJ1-4; D might be TRBD1 (5 bases). The V end was cut by 0 bases, the J end by 6 bases, with 12 bases between. Germline assignment: CDR1 SGHRS and CDR2 YFSETQ. The length of the CDR3 is 15 residues. CDR3: CASSLGTTMDEKLFF. Here the CDR3 DNA reads TGCGCCAGCAGCTTGGGGACAACTATGGATGAAAAACTGTTTTTT.

The chain carries TRBV25-1 and TRBJ1-3; unclear D gene. V was shortened by 4 bases and J by 4 bases, with 14 bases between the two germline ends. Germline CDR1 is MGHDK and CDR2 is SYGVNS. The CDR3 is made up of 15 amino acids. The CDR3 spells CASSAQRAMGNTIYF. The CDR3 DNA reads TGTGCCAGCAGTGCACAGCGAGCTATGGGAAACACCATATATTTT.

The V call is TRBV6-6, the J call TRBJ2-7; D possibly uses TRBD1 or TRBD2 (6 bases each). Trimming took off 7 bases at V and 6 bases at J, with 10 bases between the two ends. CDR1 MNHNY and CDR2 SVGAGI come from the germline V gene (reference sequence). CDR3 size: 11 residues. The CDR3 region has the DNA TGTGCCAGCATAGGGGGAGGCGAGCAGTACTTC. The encoded protein is CASIGGGEQYF.

The rearrangement uses TRBV30 and TRBJ2-2; 7 nucleotides align to TRBD2. The CDR3 spans 15 residues. J lost 0 bases, V lost 4 bases, and 5 bases had no gene match. Looked up from germline, CDR1 is GTSNPN and CDR2 is SVGIG (reference sequence). CDR3 DNA: TGTGCCTGGAACCACCTAGCGGCGAACACCGGGGAGCTGTTTTTT. Protein sequence: CAWNHLAANTGELFF. The complete variable domain, with remaining parts taken from reference TRBV30 and TRBJ2-2, reads SQTIHQWPATLVQPVGSPLSLECTVEGTSNPNLYWYRQAAGRGLQLLFYSVGIGQISSEVPQNLSASRPQDRQFILSSKKLLLSDSGFYLCAWNHLAANTGELFFGEGSRLTVL.

The rearrangement joins TRBV5-1 to TRBJ2-5; 8 bases agree with TRBD2. CDR1 and CDR2 from the germline V gene are SGHRS and YFSETQ. The V and J ends lost 4 bases and 6 bases, in that order; junction bases with no gene match: 8. CDR3 length: 14 residues. The CDR3 DNA reads TGCGCCAGCAGCCCGGGGGGGGGCGTGAAGACCCAGTACTTC. It is translated as CASSPGGGVKTQYF.

The chain uses TRBV6-5 and TRBJ1-4; 8 bases fit TRBD1. Unmatched junction bases numbered 6, after V lost 6 bases and J lost 6 bases. The CDR3 has 14 residues. CDR1 is MNHEY and CDR2 is SVGAGI in the germline V gene. The CDR3 protein is CASSLKTGDEKLFF. CDR3 bases: TGTGCCAGCAGCTTAAAGACAGGGGATGAAAAACTGTTTTTT.

This clonotype was picked up many times. The chain links TRBV21-1 to TRBJ1-1. TRBV21-1 represents a pseudogene. This CDR3 is built from 16 residues. CDR3 DNA sequence: TGTGCCAGCAGCAAAAATCTGCAGAGACTGAGAAACGAAGCTTTCTTT. As protein: CASSKNLQRLRNEAFF.

This chain joins TRBV5-1 and TRBJ2-2; TRBD1 agrees at 8 bases. The CDR3 extends over 16 amino acids. V gave up 5 bases and J gave up 7 bases; unmatched junction bases: 13. Germline-derived CDR1 and CDR2 are SGHRS and YFSETQ. The CDR3 here is CASRKGQGLGSGELFF. Here the CDR3 DNA reads TGCGCCAGCAGAAAAGGACAGGGCCTTGGAAGCGGGGAGCTGTTTTTT.

The chain has TRBV28 and TRBJ2-7; TRBD1 is a possible D gene (5 bases). V was pared by 9 bases and J by 4 bases, with 16 bases between. The CDR3 has 13 amino acids. The germline V gene encodes CDR1 MDHEN and CDR2 SYDVKM. The CDR3 DNA is TGTGCCAGTCGGACAACGACAAATTACGAGCAGTACTTC. Its translation is CASRTTTNYEQYF.

The V and J genes are TRBV9 and TRBJ2-3; D is unresolved. The V gene's germline CDR1 is SGDLS and CDR2 YYNGEE. V was pared by 0 bases and J by 5 bases, with 7 bases between. CDR3 size: 13 residues. CDR3 region: CASSVGLEDTQYF. The CDR3 DNA reads as TGTGCCAGCAGCGTAGGATTGGAAGATACGCAGTATTTT.

This clonotype has more than one count but fewer than ten. This rearrangement joins TRBV28 to TRBJ2-7; 8 bases fit TRBD2. V was clipped by 4 bases and J by 6 bases; unmatched bases: 8. Germline V lookup: CDR1 MDHEN, CDR2 SYDVKM. The CDR3 runs to 14 residues. This CDR3 reads CASSSPGLETEQYF. CDR3 in DNA: TGTGCCAGCAGTTCTCCGGGACTAGAAACCGAGCAGTACTTC.

This clonotype was observed a handful of times. As DNA, the CDR3 is TGTGCCAGCAGCCCCGGGGCTGAAGCTTTCTTT. Amino acids: CASSPGAEAFF. The rearrangement joins TRBV7-2 to TRBJ1-1; D is unresolved. V gave up 5 bases and J gave up 6 bases, with 7 bases separating them. Germline V lookup: CDR1 SGHTA, CDR2 FQGNSA. The CDR3 runs 11 residues.

The chain links TRBV7-8 to TRBJ2-4; D gene unclear. This CDR3 has 17 amino acids. Germline loops: CDR1 SGHVS, CDR2 FQNEAQ. With 5 bases removed from V and 0 bases from J, the gap between germline ends came to 17 bases. CDR3: CASSNNSAPLAKNIQYF. The CDR3 nucleotides read TGTGCCAGCAGCAACAACAGTGCGCCACTAGCCAAAAACATTCAGTACTTC.

The table lists this clonotype with many counts. The chain combines TRBV5-1 with TRBJ2-1, with TRBD1 as a possible D gene (6 bases). Per the germline V gene, CDR1 is SGHRS and CDR2 is YFSETQ. Trimming left V 4 bases short and J 4 bases short, with 18 bases between. The CDR3 spans 16 residues. The CDR3 sequence is CASSGGGLGSYNEQFF. As DNA, the CDR3 is TGCGCCAGCAGCGGGGGCGGCCTTGGCAGTTACAATGAGCAGTTCTTC. Complete variable domain (other parts from reference TRBV5-1 and TRBJ2-1): KAGVTQTPRYLIKTRGQQVTLSCSPISGHRSVSWYQQTPGQGLQFLFEYFSETQRNKGNFPGRFSGRQFSNSRSEMNVSTLELGDSALYLCASSGGGLGSYNEQFFGPGTRLTVL.

This clonotype appeared a few times. This rearrangement joins TRBV5-1 to TRBJ2-3; 12 nucleotides align to TRBD2. This CDR3 comprises 17 residues. Unmatched junction bases numbered 6, after V lost 1 base and J lost 3 bases. CDR1 SGHRS and CDR2 YFSETQ come from the germline V gene. CDR3 sequence (DNA): TGCGCCAGCAGCTTGCTGTCCGGGACTAGCGGGACAGATACGCAGTATTTT. It specifies CASSLLSGTSGTDTQYF.

This chain uses TRBV7-2 with TRBJ2-2; D is unclear. Germline V gives CDR1 SGHTA, CDR2 FQGNSA. There are 15 residues in the CDR3. Trimming took 2 bases from V and 1 from J, leaving 8 bases between them. CDR3 residues: CASSLTAVNTGELFF. In DNA, the CDR3 is TGTGCCAGCAGCTTAACAGCTGTGAACACCGGGGAGCTGTTTTTT.

The V gene is TRBV5-1, the J gene TRBJ2-7; D is possibly TRBD1 or TRBD2 (5 bases each). The germline V gene encodes CDR1 SGHRS and CDR2 YFSETQ. The CDR3 consists of 14 residues. V was cut by 4 bases and J by 7 bases, with 18 bases left in between. CDR3 DNA: TGCGCCAGCAGCCCGGGACCCCGCTACGCAGAGCAGTACTTC. Translating it yields CASSPGPRYAEQYF. Supplemented by reference TRBV5-1 and TRBJ2-7, the full variable domain reads KAGVTQTPRYLIKTRGQQVTLSCSPISGHRSVSWYQQTPGQGLQFLFEYFSETQRNKGNFPGRFSGRQFSNSRSEMNVSTLELGDSALYLCASSPGPRYAEQYFGPGTRLTVT.

This clonotype appeared many times. This chain uses TRBV7-9 with TRBJ1-1; possibly TRBD1 for D (6 bases). The germline CDR1 and CDR2 sequences are SEHNR and FQNEAQ (reference sequence). Trimming took 8 bases from V and 1 from J, leaving 14 bases between them. The CDR3 extends over 14 amino acids. CDR3 in amino acids: CASEAQQGNTEAFF. The DNA of the CDR3 is TGTGCCAGCGAAGCTCAACAGGGGAACACTGAAGCTTTCTTT.

The chain carries TRBV29-1 and TRBJ2-4; D assignment may be TRBD1 or TRBD2 (7 bases each). The V gene lost 4 bases and the J gene lost 6 bases, with 13 bases spanning the gap. Germline V gives CDR1 SQVTM, CDR2 ANQGSEA. The CDR3 has 13 residues. Written as DNA, the CDR3 is TGCAGCGTTGTTCAGGGGGGGGGAAACATTCAGTACTTC. This gives the protein CSVVQGGGNIQYF.

This clonotype was detected only a few times. The chain links TRBV7-2 to TRBJ2-5, with TRBD1 matching 9 bases. The germline CDR1 and CDR2 sequences are SGHTA and FQGNSA. CDR3 size: 13 residues. The chain's CDR3 is CAETRTGEETQYF. The CDR3 DNA reads as TGTGCAGAAACCCGGACAGGGGAAGAGACCCAGTACTTC.

This clonotype has a count of ten or more. The CDR3 is CASSPSSQAGAYEQYF. CDR3 in DNA: TGTGCCAGCTCACCTTCGTCCCAGGCGGGAGCCTACGAGCAGTACTTC. This rearrangement joins TRBV18 to TRBJ2-7, with 7 bases that match TRBD2. The length of the CDR3 is 16 residues. The trim removed 3 bases at V and 2 bases at J, leaving 10 bases unmatched. The V gene's germline CDR1 is KGHSH and CDR2 LQKENI.

The chain couples TRBV20-1 to TRBJ1-6; 11 positions agree with TRBD1. V shed 5 bases and J 9 bases; nucleotides not matched to a gene: 6. This CDR3 is built from 14 residues. Germline lookup yields CDR1 DFQATT and CDR2 SNEGSKA (reference sequence). CDR3 DNA: TGCAGTGCTCCTGGACAGGGGGCGCGTTCACCCCTCCACTTT. Protein: CSAPGQGARSPLHF.